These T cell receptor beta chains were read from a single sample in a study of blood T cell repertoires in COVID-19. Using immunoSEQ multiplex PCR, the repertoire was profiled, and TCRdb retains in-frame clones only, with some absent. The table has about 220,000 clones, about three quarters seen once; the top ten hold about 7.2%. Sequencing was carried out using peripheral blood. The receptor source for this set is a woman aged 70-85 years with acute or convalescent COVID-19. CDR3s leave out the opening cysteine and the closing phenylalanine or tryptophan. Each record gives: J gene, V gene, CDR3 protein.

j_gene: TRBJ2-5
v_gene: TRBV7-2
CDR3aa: ASSLGPPGGTGETQY

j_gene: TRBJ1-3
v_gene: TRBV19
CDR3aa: ASAGSSSGNTIY

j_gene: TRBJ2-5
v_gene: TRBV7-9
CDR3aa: ASSSGQGEGETQY

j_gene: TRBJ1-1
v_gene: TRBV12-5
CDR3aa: ASGLGDSSDTEAF

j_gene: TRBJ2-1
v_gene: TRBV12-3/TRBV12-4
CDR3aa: ASSLRGNDEQF

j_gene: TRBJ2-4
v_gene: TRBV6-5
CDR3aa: ASTSGGATGNIQY

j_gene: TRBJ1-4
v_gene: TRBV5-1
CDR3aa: ASSNGQEATNEKLF

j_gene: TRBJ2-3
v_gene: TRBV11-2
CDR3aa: ASSLGRARADTQY

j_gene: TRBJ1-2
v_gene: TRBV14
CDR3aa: ASSQTGGADNYGYT

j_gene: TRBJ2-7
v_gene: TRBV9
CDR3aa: ASSVWGDYEQY

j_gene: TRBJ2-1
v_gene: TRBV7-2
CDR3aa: ASSLTYRGNEQF

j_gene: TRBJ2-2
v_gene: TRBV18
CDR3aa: ASSPEAAGELF

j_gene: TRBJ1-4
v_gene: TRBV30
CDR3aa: AWSRGVGATNEKLF

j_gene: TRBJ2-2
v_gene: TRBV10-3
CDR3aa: AISGRLAGNTGELF

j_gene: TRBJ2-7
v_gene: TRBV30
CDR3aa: AWTSPGRSYEQY

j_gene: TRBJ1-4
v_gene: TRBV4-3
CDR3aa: ASSQGGRGNEKLF

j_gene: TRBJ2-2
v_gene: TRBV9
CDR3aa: ASSTRRAGPNTGELF

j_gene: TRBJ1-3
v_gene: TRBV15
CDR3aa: ATSSGRGGPGNTIY

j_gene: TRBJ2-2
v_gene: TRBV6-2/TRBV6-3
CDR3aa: ASSSGAGLAGVSGELF

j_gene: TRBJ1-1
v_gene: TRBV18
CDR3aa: ASSPAGQGKGAF

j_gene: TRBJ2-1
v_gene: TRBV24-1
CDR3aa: ATSDRRGGPYSYNEQF

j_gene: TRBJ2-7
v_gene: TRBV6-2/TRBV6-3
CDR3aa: ASSSIVPGQGGT

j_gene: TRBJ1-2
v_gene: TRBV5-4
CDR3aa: ASSLGWQGAYGYT

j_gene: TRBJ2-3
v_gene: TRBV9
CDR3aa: ASFPGLAGPADTQY

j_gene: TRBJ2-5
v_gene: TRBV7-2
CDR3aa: ASSQLLGRETQY

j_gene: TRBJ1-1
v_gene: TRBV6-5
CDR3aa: ASSYSNHRDEAF

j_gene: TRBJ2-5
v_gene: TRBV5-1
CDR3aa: ASSLVRDETQY

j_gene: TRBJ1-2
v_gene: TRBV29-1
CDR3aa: SVEGPGNYGYT

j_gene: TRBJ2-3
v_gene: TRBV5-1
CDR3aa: ASSQLPTGSTDTQY

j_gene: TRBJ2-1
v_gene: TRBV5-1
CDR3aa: ASRLAGGLNNEQF

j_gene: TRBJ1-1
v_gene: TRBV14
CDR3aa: ASSQPGQGNTEAF

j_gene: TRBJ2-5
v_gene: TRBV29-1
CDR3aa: SFSGTSVTETQY

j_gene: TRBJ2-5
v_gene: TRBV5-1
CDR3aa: ASSLLTRETQY

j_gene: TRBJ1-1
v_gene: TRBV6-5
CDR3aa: ASMDTGVRTEAF

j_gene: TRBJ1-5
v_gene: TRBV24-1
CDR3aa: ATSTGNQPQH

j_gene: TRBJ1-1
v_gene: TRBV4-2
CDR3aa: ASSQGVGSEAF

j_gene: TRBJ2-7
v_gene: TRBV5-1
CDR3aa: ASSQRDRFVSYEQY

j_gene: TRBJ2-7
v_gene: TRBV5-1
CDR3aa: ATSPQGDHEQY

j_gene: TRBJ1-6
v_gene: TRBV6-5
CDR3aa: ASSQQNSPLH

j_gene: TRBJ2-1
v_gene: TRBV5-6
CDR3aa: ASSTGTSGGYEQF

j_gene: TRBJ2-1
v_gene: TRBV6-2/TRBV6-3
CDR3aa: ASSYKGQGARNEQF

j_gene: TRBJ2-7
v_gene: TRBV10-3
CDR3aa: AISGSSYEQY

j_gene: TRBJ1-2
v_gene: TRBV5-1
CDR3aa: ASSQDSSYGYT

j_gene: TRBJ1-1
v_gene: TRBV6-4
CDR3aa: ASRSQLNTEAF

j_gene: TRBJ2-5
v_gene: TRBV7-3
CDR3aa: ASSPDRFPETQY

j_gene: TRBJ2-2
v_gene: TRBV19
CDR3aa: ASGSGWDTGELF

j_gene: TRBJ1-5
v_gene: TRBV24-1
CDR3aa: ATSERGDQPQH

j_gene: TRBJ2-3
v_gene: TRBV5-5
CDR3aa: ASRRSGGYSSDTQY

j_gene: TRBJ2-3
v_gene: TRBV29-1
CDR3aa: SVEFTYTDTQY

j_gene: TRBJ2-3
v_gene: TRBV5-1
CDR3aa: ASSWKGAGDTQY

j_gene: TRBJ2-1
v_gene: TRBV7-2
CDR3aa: ASSRSPGTAYNEQF

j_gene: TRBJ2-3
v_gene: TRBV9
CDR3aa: ASSTTSGYTDTQY